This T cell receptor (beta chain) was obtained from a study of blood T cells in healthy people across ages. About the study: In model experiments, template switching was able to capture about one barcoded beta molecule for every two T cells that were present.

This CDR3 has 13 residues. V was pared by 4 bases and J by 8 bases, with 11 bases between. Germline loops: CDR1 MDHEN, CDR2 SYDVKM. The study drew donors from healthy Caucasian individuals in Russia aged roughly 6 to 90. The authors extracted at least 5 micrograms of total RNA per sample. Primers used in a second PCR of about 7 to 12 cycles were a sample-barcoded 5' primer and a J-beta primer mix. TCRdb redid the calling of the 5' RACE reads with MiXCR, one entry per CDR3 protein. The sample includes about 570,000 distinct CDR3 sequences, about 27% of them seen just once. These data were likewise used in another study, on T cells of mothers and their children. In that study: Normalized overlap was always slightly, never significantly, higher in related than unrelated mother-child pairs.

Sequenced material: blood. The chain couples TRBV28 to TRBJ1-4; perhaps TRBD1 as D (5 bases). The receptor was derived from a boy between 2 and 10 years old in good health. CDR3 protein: CASSWEGKEKLFF. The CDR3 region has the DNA TGTGCCAGCAGTTGGGAGGGGAAGGAAAAACTGTTTTTT.